Sequencing of this T cell receptor (beta chain) was carried out in a study of blood T cells in healthy people across ages. Trimming cost V 1 base and J 5 bases; bases outside gene matches: 3. The V gene's germline CDR1 is SGHRS and CDR2 YFSETQ. The CDR3 is made up of 14 amino acids. General study points: A greater number of naive CD4+ cells and higher diversity distinguished long-lived donors from aged donors.

Sample-barcoded 5' priming and a J-beta primer mix drove a second PCR of roughly 6 to 12 cycles. TCRdb ran MiXCR on the 5' RACE reads and lists one entry per CDR3 protein. The data contain about 1,600,000 distinct CDR3 sequences, roughly 40% of them seen just once; the ten biggest clones take up approximately 7.9%. On this clonotype itself: Its antigen is currently unknown.

Each donor gave about 9.3 milliliters of peripheral blood. Each sample yielded at least 6 micrograms of PBMC total RNA. This rearrangement joins TRBV5-1 to TRBJ2-3; 8 nucleotides align to TRBD2. The TCR sequence derives from a woman aged 18-29 years in good health. The sequenced sample consisted of blood. The CDR3 region is CASSLIAGLDTQYF. The CDR3 DNA reads TGCGCCAGCAGCTTGATAGCGGGGTTAGATACGCAGTATTTT.